What follows are 11 T cell receptor beta chains derived from one specimen sequenced in a study of cytomegalovirus exposure and HLA in healthy donors. PCR was performed using 60 Vbeta and 13 Jbeta primers. Measured with immunoSEQ multiplex PCR; TCRdb has only the in-frame clones, and not every one. Of about 150,000 clones in the sample, about four fifths were seen once. Sequenced: PBMCs. The origin of the receptors is a man between 18 and 29 years old in good health and CMV-seronegative.

The V call is TRBV5-1, the J call TRBJ2-3; D not certain. V lost 0 bases and J lost 0, with 5 bases in between. The CDR3 totals 14 residues. The germline CDR1 and CDR2 sequences are SGHRS and YFSETQ. The CDR3 loop is CASSLGPSTDTQYF. For the CDR3, the DNA is TGCGCCAGCAGCTTGGGTCCTAGCACAGATACGCAGTATTTT.

The chain recombines TRBV6-1 with TRBJ1-3; 8 bases agree with TRBD1. Germline V gives CDR1 MNHNS, CDR2 SASEGT. The V and J ends lost 6 bases and 2 bases, in that order; junction bases with no gene match: 3. The CDR3 runs 14 residues. The CDR3 DNA reads as TGTGCCAGCAGGGCAGGGGGCCCTGGAAACACCATATATTTT. Translation: CASRAGGPGNTIYF.

This clone was observed a few times. This chain joins TRBV7-9 and TRBJ2-7, with TRBD2 matching 9 bases. The CDR3 length is 15 residues. Germline CDR1 and CDR2: SEHNR and FQNEAQ (reference sequence). The V and J ends lost 5 bases and 2 bases, in that order; junction bases with no gene match: 7. This CDR3 reads CASSRGSSGAYEQYV. CDR3 in DNA: TGTGCCAGCAGCCGCGGTTCTAGCGGGGCCTACGAGCAGTACGTC.

This sequence joins TRBV28 and TRBJ2-2; D gene ambiguous. Looked up from germline, CDR1 is MDHEN and CDR2 is SYDVKM. The CDR3 runs 15 residues. V was trimmed by 5 bases and J by 4 bases, leaving 14 bases between them. CDR3: CASSPPLTATGELFF. DNA of the CDR3: TGTGCCAGCAGTCCCCCTCTAACCGCCACCGGGGAGCTGTTTTTT.

The chain's CDR3 is CASSYSIEGNTEAFF. The CDR3 bases are TGTGCCAGCAGTTACTCGATTGAGGGGAACACTGAAGCTTTCTTT. The chain has TRBV6-5 and TRBJ1-1, with D uncertain. Germline V gene data show CDR1 as MNHEY and CDR2 as SVGAGI. This CDR3 region has 15 residues. V was cut by 0 bases and J by 1 base, with 9 bases left in between.

V usage is TRBV2 and J usage is TRBJ2-3; TRBD2 might be the D (5 bases). Germline CDR1 and CDR2: SNHLY and FYNNEI. Trimming shortened V by 3 bases and J by 1 base, and 5 bases separated the two germline ends. The CDR3 runs to 13 residues. CDR3 sequence (DNA): TGTGCCAGCAGTGAGGGAGGCACAGATACGCAGTATTTT. It translates to CASSEGGTDTQYF.

This sequence joins TRBV28 and TRBJ1-2, with TRBD1 matching over 10 bases. V dropped 5 bases and J dropped 4; count of bases not matched to a gene: 7. Germline assignment: CDR1 MDHEN and CDR2 SYDVKM. This CDR3 region has 15 residues. The CDR3 nucleotides are TGTGCCAGCAGTCTCGGGACAGGGGCTTTCTATGGCTACACCTTC. As protein: CASSLGTGAFYGYTF.

The gene calls are TRBV5-1 and TRBJ1-4, with a tentative D call TRBD1 (6 bases). CDR3 length equals 14 residues. Per the germline V gene, CDR1 is SGHRS and CDR2 is YFSETQ. Trimming removed 0 bases at V and 8 bases at J, with 11 bases between. The CDR3 here is CASSLDRAEEKLFF. As DNA, the CDR3 is TGCGCCAGCAGCTTGGACAGGGCTGAAGAAAAACTGTTTTTT.

This clone was observed a single time. The CDR3 nucleotides read TGTGCCAGTACCGACCCGCGGTACAATGAGCAGTTCTTC. This encodes CASTDPRYNEQFF. The chain couples TRBV19 to TRBJ2-1, with D hard to call. Germline V gene sequence: CDR1 LNHDA, CDR2 SQIVND (reference sequence). The ends were cut back, 7 bases at V and 4 bases at J, with 11 bases in the middle. The CDR3 length is 13 residues.

The V and J genes are TRBV19 and TRBJ1-2, with D tentatively TRBD1 (6 bases). The CDR3 covers 14 residues. CDR1 is LNHDA and CDR2 is SQIVND in the germline V gene (reference sequence). Trimming stripped 7 bases from V and 4 bases from J, with 16 bases between. CDR3 residues: CASTSTDRSYGYTF. CDR3 nucleotides: TGTGCCAGTACCTCTACCGACAGGTCCTATGGCTACACCTTC.

This clone was counted only a few times. CDR3 region: CASSSTGGLNIQYF. The CDR3 coding sequence is TGTGCCAGCAGCTCCACAGGGGGCTTAAACATTCAGTACTTC. The chain couples TRBV6-5 to TRBJ2-4, with 9 bases aligning to TRBD1. CDR1 is MNHEY, CDR2 SVGAGI, per germline. J lost 6 bases, V lost 6 bases, and 6 bases had no gene match. The CDR3 extends over 14 amino acids.